Below are 14 T cell receptor beta chains sequenced from a single sample in a study of technical replicates of blood from a few donors. Some clones are missing from TCRdb's copy, which holds only in-frame ones; the method was immunoSEQ multiplex PCR. Seen here are over 10,000 clones, roughly 92% observed once, and the top ten hold 8.5%. Sequencing used PBMCs. The receptors originated from a human donor in good health.

The chain is built from TRBV6-6 and TRBJ1-1; the D is unclear. This CDR3 spans 13 amino acids. Germline V gene data show CDR1 as MNHNY and CDR2 as SVGAGI (reference sequence). V was shortened by 2 bases and J by 4 bases, with 8 bases between the two germline ends. The CDR3 spells CASSYGEGTEAFF. CDR3 sequence (DNA): TGTGCCAGCAGTTACGGCGAGGGCACTGAAGCTTTCTTT.

The J gene is TRBJ2-2, the V gene TRBV30, with a possible D match to TRBD2 (6 bases). Germline CDR1 is GTSNPN and CDR2 is SVGIG (reference sequence). Trimming left V 0 bases short and J 6 bases short, with 8 bases between. There are 13 residues in the CDR3. This CDR3 is CAWSVWGAGELFF. The CDR3 region has the DNA TGTGCCTGGAGTGTATGGGGGGCCGGGGAGCTGTTTTTT.

The V call is TRBV5-4, the J call TRBJ2-1, with D possibly matching TRBD2 (5 bases). The CDR3 runs to 17 residues. CDR1 is SGHNT and CDR2 is YYREEE in the germline V gene (reference sequence). V lost 1 base, J lost 1 base, and 15 bases lay in between. This chain's CDR3 is CASSLPLRRGSYNEQFF. The CDR3 region has the DNA TGTGCCAGCAGCTTGCCCCTACGCCGGGGTTCCTACAATGAGCAGTTCTTC.

J is TRBJ2-5 and V is TRBV21-1; TRBD1 is taken as the D call from the table, unchecked against the DNA. TRBV21-1 is labeled a pseudogene. The CDR3 sequence is 15 residues long. The CDR3 nucleotides are TGTGCCAGCAGCAAAGAGGGACAGGGGCACGAGACCCAGTACTTC. This translates into CASSKEGQGHETQYF.

This chain links TRBV7-9 with TRBJ2-5; possible D gene TRBD1, 6 bases. This CDR3 is 14 amino acids long. CDR1 SEHNR and CDR2 FQNEAQ come from the germline V gene (reference sequence). Trimming removed 3 bases at V and 5 bases at J, with 13 bases between. CDR3 nucleotide sequence: TGTGCCAGCAGCTTTCAGGGGTCCGGGGAGACCCAGTACTTC. It specifies CASSFQGSGETQYF.

The chain links TRBV29-1 to TRBJ2-5; TRBD1 aligns across 11 bases. CDR3 length: 14 residues. Germline V lookup: CDR1 SQVTM, CDR2 ANQGSEA. The J segment lost 5 bases and the V segment lost 1 base, leaving 3 bases of the junction unmatched. CDR3 in amino acids: CSVEVWDRGETQYF. For the CDR3, the DNA is TGCAGCGTTGAAGTGTGGGACAGGGGGGAGACCCAGTACTTC.

The chain uses TRBV7-6 and TRBJ1-2, with TRBD1 as a possible D gene (5 bases). The CDR3 extends over 13 amino acids. V shed 3 bases and J shed 5 bases, with 10 bases lying between them. CDR1 is SGHVS, CDR2 FNYEAQ, per germline. CDR3 sequence (DNA): TGTGCCAGCAGCTTTCCAGGGATTTATGGCTACACCTTC. Encoded protein: CASSFPGIYGYTF.

The V gene is TRBV7-9, the J gene TRBJ1-4, with a tentative D call TRBD1 (5 bases). From germline, CDR1 is SEHNR and CDR2 FQNEAQ (reference sequence). The CDR3 is 15 amino acids. The V end was cut by 2 bases, the J end by 7 bases, with 14 bases between. The CDR3 here is CASSLSAGLGEKLFF. For the CDR3, the DNA is TGTGCCAGCAGCTTATCGGCGGGGCTTGGTGAAAAACTGTTTTTT.

This chain connects TRBV7-8 to TRBJ1-2; 9 positions match TRBD1. Trimming took 0 bases from V and 7 from J; bases not matched to a gene: 12. The CDR3 is made up of 17 amino acids. Germline assignment: CDR1 SGHVS and CDR2 FQNEAQ. CDR3 region: CASSLAKLQGAGGGYTF. Here the CDR3 DNA reads TGTGCCAGCAGCTTAGCTAAATTACAGGGGGCAGGGGGTGGCTACACCTTC.

This chain connects TRBV27 to TRBJ2-7; D remains ambiguous. CDR1 is MNHEY and CDR2 is SMNVEV in the germline V gene (reference sequence). With 4 bases removed from V and 2 bases from J, the gap between germline ends came to 3 bases. This CDR3 has 11 amino acids. The CDR3 here is CASSSTYEQYF. The CDR3, as DNA: TGTGCCAGCAGTTCCACCTACGAGCAGTACTTC.

The rearrangement links TRBV5-1 to TRBJ2-1; 13 nucleotides align to TRBD2. CDR1 is SGHRS and CDR2 is YFSETQ in the germline V gene. With 3 bases clipped from V and 10 bases from J, the junction kept 10 bases outside the gene matches. This CDR3 contains 16 residues. This chain's CDR3 is CASSSGLAGVRVEQFF. CDR3 in DNA: TGCGCCAGCAGCTCCGGACTAGCGGGAGTCCGTGTGGAGCAGTTCTTC.

This rearrangement joins TRBV2 to TRBJ1-5; D is ambiguous. Trimming stripped 1 base from V and 5 bases from J, with 6 bases between. Germline loops: CDR1 SNHLY, CDR2 FYNNEI. The CDR3 is made up of 13 amino acids. CDR3 DNA sequence: TGTGCCAGCAGTGAAGTGCGGGATCAGCCCCAGCATTTT. Protein: CASSEVRDQPQHF.

The chain has TRBV19 and TRBJ1-2; D gene uncertain. The CDR3 sequence is 15 residues long. Germline V gives CDR1 LNHDA, CDR2 SQIVND (reference sequence). Trimming left V 0 bases short and J 0 bases short, with 8 bases between. CDR3 nucleotides: TGTGCCAGTAGTATAGATGCGGTACCTAACTATGGCTACACCTTC. It is translated as CASSIDAVPNYGYTF.

The gene calls are TRBV5-1 and TRBJ2-6; 8 nucleotides line up with TRBD1. This CDR3 contains 16 residues. CDR1 SGHRS and CDR2 YFSETQ come from the germline V gene. With V trimmed by 6 bases and J by 1 base, 6 bases remained unmatched. CDR3 bases: TGCGCCAGCAAGGGACAGGTAGGATCTGGGGCCAACGTCCTGACTTTC. Its protein is CASKGQVGSGANVLTF.